The clone carrying this T cell receptor (beta chain) was seen at least ten times. Its antigen is unknown. The source of the sample is a study of regulatory T cells in long-lasting Graves disease. Time point noted: persistent/refractory GD, antithyroid drugs over 5 years with positive TRAb. PBMC-extracted RNA yielded the TCR library. Assembly of TCR beta libraries relied on iRepertoire HTBI primers together with Arm-PCR of CDR3 regions. TCRdb re-analysed the multiplex PCR reads in MiXCR, keeping a single row per CDR3 protein. The sample includes 400,000 to 500,000 distinct CDR3 sequences, less than 25% of them seen just once. Broader study findings: The TCR repertoire of persistent Graves' patients was less diverse than that of newly diagnosed ones. TRBV28, TRBJ1-2 and TRBJ2-5 emerged as the favored segments in persistent disease. Fewer public clonotypes were shared by new patients (approximately 1,000) than by persistent patients (approximately 2,700).

This CDR3 region has 16 residues. J was trimmed by 5 bases and V by 3 bases; bases with no gene match: 12. Germline V gives CDR1 SGHRS, CDR2 YFSETQ. V and J are TRBV5-1 and TRBJ2-7; 9 bases align to TRBD1. This specimen consisted of peripheral blood mononuclear cells (PBMCs), obtained when the disease was refractory, from a patient treated with antithyroid drugs. The sequence was obtained from a female donor with Graves disease. The DNA for the CDR3 is TGCGCCAGCAGCTCCACCCCGGGACAGGGAAATAACGAGCAGTACTTC. It codes for CASSSTPGQGNNEQYF.